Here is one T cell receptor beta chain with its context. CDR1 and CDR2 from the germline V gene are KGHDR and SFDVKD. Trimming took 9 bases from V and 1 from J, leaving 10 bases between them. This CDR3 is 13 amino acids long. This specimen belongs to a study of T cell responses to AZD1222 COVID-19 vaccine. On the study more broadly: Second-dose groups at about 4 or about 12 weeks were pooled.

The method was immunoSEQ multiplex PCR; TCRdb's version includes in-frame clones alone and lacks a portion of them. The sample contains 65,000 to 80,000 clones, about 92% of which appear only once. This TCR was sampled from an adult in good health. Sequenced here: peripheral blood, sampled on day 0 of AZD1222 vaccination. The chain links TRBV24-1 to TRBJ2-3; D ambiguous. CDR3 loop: CATGFPGTDTQYF. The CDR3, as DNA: TGTGCCACCGGTTTTCCCGGCACAGATACGCAGTATTTT.